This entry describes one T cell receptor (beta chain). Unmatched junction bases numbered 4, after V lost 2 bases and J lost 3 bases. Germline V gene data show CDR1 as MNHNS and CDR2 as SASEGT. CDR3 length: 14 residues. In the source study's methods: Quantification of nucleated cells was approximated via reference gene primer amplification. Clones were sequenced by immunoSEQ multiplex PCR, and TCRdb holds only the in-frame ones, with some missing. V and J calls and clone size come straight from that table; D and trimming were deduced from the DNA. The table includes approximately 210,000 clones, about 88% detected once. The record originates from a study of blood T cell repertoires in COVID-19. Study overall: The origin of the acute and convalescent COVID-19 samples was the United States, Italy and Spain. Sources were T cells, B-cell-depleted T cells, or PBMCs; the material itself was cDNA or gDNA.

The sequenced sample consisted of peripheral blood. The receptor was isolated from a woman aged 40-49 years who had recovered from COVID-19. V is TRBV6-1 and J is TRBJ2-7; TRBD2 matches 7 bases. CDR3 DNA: TGTGCCAGCAGTGAACTAGGGAGGGACTACGAGCAGTACTTC. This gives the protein CASSELGRDYEQYF.